This T cell receptor (beta chain) was documented in a study of PD-1 blockade in classical Hodgkin lymphoma. This clone came up once. Time point denoted: cycle 4 day 1 (C4D1), after 6 weeks of nivolumab. Every one of the patients relapsed after autologous stem cell transplantation (brentuximab vedotin exposure was variable). Generated by immunoSEQ multiplex PCR, the TCRdb table keeps only in-frame clones and is missing some. The sample includes around 50,000 clones, about 80% of them seen just once. The junction had 4 bases not matched to a gene; V was cut back by 4 bases and J by 2 bases. From germline, CDR1 is SGDLS and CDR2 YYNGEE. The CDR3 consists of 15 residues.

The sequence came from a human donor with classical Hodgkin lymphoma. The chain joins TRBV9 to TRBJ2-5, with 11 bases lining up with TRBD2. The source material was peripheral blood mononuclear cells (PBMCs), sampled before the fourth cycle of nivolumab. The CDR3 region is CASSTGLAAQETQYF. DNA for the CDR3: TGTGCCAGCAGCACGGGACTAGCGGCTCAAGAGACCCAGTACTTC.